Shown below are 6 T cell receptor beta chains from a single sample sequenced in a study of blood T cell repertoires in COVID-19. Profiled with immunoSEQ multiplex PCR; TCRdb holds only in-frame clones, not every one. The profile shows about 230,000 clones, more than 80% of them singletons. Sequencing was performed on peripheral blood. The receptors derive from a woman aged 80 or older with COVID-19, enrolled during active disease.

This clone was found a few times. The chain joins TRBV7-2 to TRBJ1-1; D gene uncertain. V was shortened by 1 base and J by 3 bases, with 12 bases between the two germline ends. The CDR3 consists of 15 residues. Germline CDR1 reads SGHTA; CDR2 reads FQGNSA. The CDR3 spells CASSLGGGSYTEAFF. In DNA form, the CDR3 reads TGTGCCAGCAGCTTAGGCGGTGGCAGTTACACTGAAGCTTTCTTT.

The CDR3 sequence: CASSMGGNGIYGYTF. DNA for the CDR3: TGTGCCAGTAGTATGGGGGGAAACGGGATCTATGGCTACACCTTC. This chain joins TRBV19 and TRBJ1-2; possible D gene TRBD1, 5 bases. Germline V gene sequence: CDR1 LNHDA, CDR2 SQIVND (reference sequence). This CDR3 has 15 residues. V lost 3 bases, J lost 4 bases, and 15 bases lay in between.

The rearrangement uses TRBV11-2 and TRBJ1-1; 9 positions agree with TRBD1. Trimming removed 5 bases from V and 10 bases from J; junction bases left unmatched: 14. The V gene's germline CDR1 is SGHAT and CDR2 FQNNGV. The CDR3 has 15 amino acids. The CDR3 protein is CASSAEPQGARGAFF. The CDR3, as DNA: TGTGCCAGCAGCGCTGAACCACAGGGGGCCCGGGGAGCTTTCTTT. Full variable domain (outside the CDR3, taken from reference TRBV11-2 and TRBJ1-1): EAGVAQSPRYKIIEKRQSVAFWCNPISGHATLYWYQQILGQGPKLLIQFQNNGVVDDSQLPKDRFSAERLKGVDSTLKIQPAKLEDSAVYLCASSAEPQGARGAFFGQGTRLTVV.

Worth noting for this clone: Other DNA sequences in the same sample also yield this CDR3. The chain employs TRBV5-1 and TRBJ2-1; D uncertain. Germline CDR1 reads SGHRS; CDR2 reads YFSETQ. Trimming pared 0 bases from V and 7 bases from J, leaving 8 bases between. This CDR3 is 13 amino acids long. The CDR3 DNA reads as TGCGCCAGCAGCTTGGGGCCCGGGAATGAGCAGTTCTTC. It yields the protein CASSLGPGNEQFF.

Only a few counts were recorded for this clone. The chain carries TRBV4-3 and TRBJ2-5; 8 nucleotides match TRBD1. CDR1 and CDR2 (germline): LGHNA, YSLEER. V shed 4 bases and J 1 base; nucleotides not matched to a gene: 5. This CDR3 comprises 15 residues. This CDR3 is CASSLRGLVQETQYF. CDR3 DNA sequence: TGCGCCAGCAGCCTCAGGGGGCTCGTCCAAGAGACCCAGTACTTC.

The chain recombines TRBV5-1 with TRBJ2-7; tentative D call: TRBD2 (6 bases). The CDR3 spans 14 residues. V was clipped by 5 bases and J by 6 bases, with 18 bases between them. The germline V gene encodes CDR1 SGHRS and CDR2 YFSETQ. The CDR3 here is CASRGEQSGGEQYF. The CDR3 region has the DNA TGCGCCAGCAGGGGAGAACAGTCCGGGGGCGAGCAGTACTTC.